Each of the 6 T cell receptor beta chains below was sequenced from the same sample in a study of shared clonotypes between healthy human individuals. Repertoires were generated with immunoSEQ multiplex PCR, while TCRdb's copy carries only in-frame clones and drops some. The data hold 2,100,000 or so clones, with around 95% observed a single time. Specimen: naive CD4+ T cells sorted from blood. Subset meaning: CD45RA+ positively selected. These receptors were taken from a man in his late teens or twenties in good health.

The chain recombines TRBV5-6 with TRBJ2-1; unclear D gene. From germline, CDR1 is SGHDT and CDR2 YYEEEE. The ends were cut back, 6 bases at V and 6 bases at J, with 13 bases in the middle. The CDR3 runs to 13 residues. CDR3 bases: TGTGCCAGCAACGCACGTAGTGGCAATGAGCAGTTCTTC. This sequence encodes CASNARSGNEQFF. The full variable domain, rest sourced from reference TRBV5-6 and TRBJ2-1, is DAGVTQSPTHLIKTRGQQVTLRCSPKSGHDTVSWYQQALGQGPQFIFQYYEEEERQRGNFPDRFSGHQFPNYSSELNVNALLLGDSALYLCASNARSGNEQFFGPGTRLTVL.

Points on this clone: This sample includes further DNA sequences coding for the same CDR3. This chain uses TRBV9 with TRBJ1-3; D remains unclear. Trimming removed 0 bases at V and 4 bases at J, with 8 bases between. The CDR3 is 14 amino acids. Looked up from germline, CDR1 is SGDLS and CDR2 is YYNGEE. Here the CDR3 reads CASSVDGSGNTIYF. Written as DNA, the CDR3 is TGTGCCAGCAGCGTAGACGGGAGCGGAAACACCATATATTTT.

A remark on this clone: This sample includes further DNA sequences coding for the same CDR3. The chain couples TRBV7-2 to TRBJ1-5; D may be TRBD1 (5 bases). CDR3 size: 14 residues. Trimming cost V 3 bases and J 2 bases, with 8 bases left between them. CDR1 and CDR2 (germline): SGHTA, FQGNSA. The CDR3 sequence is CASSFGTGNQPQHF. CDR3 coding DNA: TGTGCCAGCAGCTTCGGGACGGGCAATCAGCCCCAGCATTTT. The complete variable domain, with remaining parts taken from reference TRBV7-2 and TRBJ1-5, reads GAGVSQSPSNKVTEKGKDVELRCDPISGHTALYWYRQSLGQGLEFLIYFQGNSAPDKSGLPSDRFSAERTGGSVSTLTIQRTQQEDSAVYLCASSFGTGNQPQHFGDGTRLSIL.

The genes are TRBV7-9 and TRBJ2-1; D ambiguous. V gave up 5 bases and J gave up 8 bases, with 10 bases separating them. The CDR3 spans 12 residues. Germline CDR1 reads SEHNR; CDR2 reads FQNEAQ (reference sequence). DNA for the CDR3: TGTGCCAGCAGCCCCCGGAGCGATGAGCAGTTCTTC. Its translation is CASSPRSDEQFF. The whole variable domain, filled in from reference TRBV7-9 and TRBJ2-1, reads DTGVSQNPRHKITKRGQNVTFRCDPISEHNRLYWYRQTLGQGPEFLTYFQNEAQLEKSRLLSDRFSAERPKGSFSTLEIQRTEQGDSAMYLCASSPRSDEQFFGPGTRLTVL.

The rearrangement joins TRBV7-9 to TRBJ2-7, with 9 bases that match TRBD2. Germline assignment: CDR1 SEHNR and CDR2 FQNEAQ (reference sequence). J gave up 2 bases and V 5 bases, and 7 bases lay outside the gene matches. CDR3 size: 15 residues. This chain's CDR3 is CASSQVSGGPYEQYF. In DNA form, the CDR3 reads TGTGCCAGCAGCCAGGTTAGCGGGGGCCCCTACGAGCAGTACTTC.

The chain is built from TRBV9 and TRBJ2-1, with 12 bases identical to TRBD2. Germline V gene sequence: CDR1 SGDLS, CDR2 YYNGEE. V lost 0 bases and J lost 8; bases outside the gene matches: 3. The CDR3 length is 15 residues. DNA for the CDR3: TGTGCCAGCAGCGTAGCGGCTAGCGGGAGGGATGAGCAGTTCTTC. Protein product: CASSVAASGRDEQFF.